Reported below is one TCR beta chain. Its antigen is unknown. Time point specified: sample taken at primary tumor resection. Whole RNA from tumor, nontumor lung or frozen PBMC was sequenced unsorted. Patients with untreated early-stage non-small cell lung cancer, numbering 55 to 80, were the donors. The data originate from a study of spatial heterogeneity in lung cancer. Study-level information: The mean occurrence of each unique TCR and UMI combination in raw reads exceeded nine. Whole-study results and caveats: TCRs found ubiquitously expanded in tumor appeared in blood more at resection than at follow-up.

Every molecule of TCR cDNA had its own unique molecular identifier. A single record per CDR3 protein comes from TCRdb applying MiXCR to the 5' RACE reads. The table includes about 50,000 distinct CDR3 sequences, less than 9% detected once. The CDR3 has 17 residues. Trimming cost V 5 bases and J 7 bases, with 24 bases left between them. CDR1 is SGHAT, CDR2 FQNNGV, per germline. The clonotype was recovered from a female donor with early-stage non-small cell lung cancer. Sequencing used PBMCs, obtained at surgery. This chain uses TRBV11-2 with TRBJ2-1; D is possibly TRBD1 (6 bases). The CDR3 DNA sequence: TGTGCCAGCAGCCCCAAAACAGGGACCCAGTTTGGGAATGAGCAGTTCTTC. It specifies CASSPKTGTQFGNEQFF.